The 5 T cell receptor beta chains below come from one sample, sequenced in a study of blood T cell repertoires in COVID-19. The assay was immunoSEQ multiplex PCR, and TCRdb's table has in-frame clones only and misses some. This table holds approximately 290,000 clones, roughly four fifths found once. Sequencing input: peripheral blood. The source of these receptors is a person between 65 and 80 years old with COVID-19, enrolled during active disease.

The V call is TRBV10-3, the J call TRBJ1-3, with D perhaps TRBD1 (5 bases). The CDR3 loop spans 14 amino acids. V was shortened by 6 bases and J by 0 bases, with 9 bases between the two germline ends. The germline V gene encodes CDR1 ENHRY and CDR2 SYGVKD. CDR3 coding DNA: TGTGCCATCAGACAGGAAGTCTCTGGAAACACCATATATTTT. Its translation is CAIRQEVSGNTIYF.

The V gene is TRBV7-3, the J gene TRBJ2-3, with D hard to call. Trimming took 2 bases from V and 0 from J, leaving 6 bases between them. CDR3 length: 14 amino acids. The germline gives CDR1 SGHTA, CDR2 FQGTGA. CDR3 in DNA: TGTGCCAGCAGCTTAGATAGTAGCACAGATACGCAGTATTTT. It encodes CASSLDSSTDTQYF.

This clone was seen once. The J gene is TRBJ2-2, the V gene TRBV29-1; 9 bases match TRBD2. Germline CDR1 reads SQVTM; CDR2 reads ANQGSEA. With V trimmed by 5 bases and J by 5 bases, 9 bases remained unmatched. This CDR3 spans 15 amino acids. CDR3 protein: CSVRSSGESTGELFF. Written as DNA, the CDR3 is TGCAGCGTTAGATCTAGCGGGGAGAGTACCGGGGAGCTGTTTTTT.

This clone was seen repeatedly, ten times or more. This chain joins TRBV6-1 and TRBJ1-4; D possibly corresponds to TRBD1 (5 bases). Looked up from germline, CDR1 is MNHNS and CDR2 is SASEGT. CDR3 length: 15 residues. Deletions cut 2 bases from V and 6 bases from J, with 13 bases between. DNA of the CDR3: TGTGCCAGCAGTGAATCGGGGGGAAACTATGAAAAACTGTTTTTT. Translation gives CASSESGGNYEKLFF.

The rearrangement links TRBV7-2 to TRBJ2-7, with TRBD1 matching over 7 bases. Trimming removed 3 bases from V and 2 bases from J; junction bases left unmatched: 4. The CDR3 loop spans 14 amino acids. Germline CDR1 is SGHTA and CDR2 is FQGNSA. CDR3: CASSFYGTAYEQYF. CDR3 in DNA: TGTGCCAGCAGCTTCTACGGGACAGCCTACGAGCAGTACTTC.